A selection of T cell receptor beta chains follows, all from one sample in a study of T-cell memory formation after mild COVID-19. MiXCR was run by TCRdb on the 5' RACE reads, yielding one entry per CDR3 protein. The repertoire holds 110,000 or so distinct CDR3 sequences, 22% seen once, with roughly 40% in the top ten. The sample was PBMCs or a T cell subset sorted from them (not recorded which). The receptors originated from a young man who had mild COVID-19 (a few samples of this study predate the infection). Cell type and time point are not known. CDR3s include the opening cysteine and the closing phenylalanine or tryptophan.

j_gene | v_gene | CDR3aa
TRBJ2-1 | TRBV5-1 | CASSLRLADYNEQFF
TRBJ2-7 | TRBV6-1 | CASTRGFYEQYF
TRBJ1-5 | TRBV6-5 | CASSYQPQHF
TRBJ2-1 | TRBV7-9 | CASSSLGGNEQFF
TRBJ1-5 | TRBV5-5 | CASSLSGLGQPQHF
TRBJ2-7 | TRBV9 | CASSVGGGVYEQYF
TRBJ1-1 | TRBV19 | CASSIWGSSEAFF
TRBJ2-2 | TRBV4-2 | CASSHSNTGELFF
TRBJ2-1 | TRBV4-3 | CASSQSSTPGFPLAGVGDEQFF
TRBJ1-5 | TRBV15 | CATSQERTQNQPQHF
TRBJ2-1 | TRBV7-6 | CASSLRGASGSNEQFF
TRBJ1-2 | TRBV27 | CASSLQQGINYGYTF
TRBJ2-7 | TRBV20-1 | CSARDIGYEQYF
TRBJ2-3 | TRBV9 | CASSLAGNTDTQYF
TRBJ2-6 | TRBV6-2/TRBV6-3 | CASSRQGTGANVLTF
TRBJ2-1 | TRBV7-9 | CASSRTGGYNEQFF
TRBJ1-5 | TRBV4-3 | CASSQGNRGNQPQHF
TRBJ2-7 | TRBV12-3/TRBV12-4 | CASSEGAYEQYF
TRBJ2-7 | TRBV30 | CAWSVGTGGEQYF
TRBJ2-1 | TRBV2 | CASSAPGPLSSYNEQFF
TRBJ2-2 | TRBV5-1 | CASGHRDHTGELFF
TRBJ2-1 | TRBV6-6 | CASSTRGRANEQFF
TRBJ2-1 | TRBV20-1 | CSARVPLRVEQFF
TRBJ2-7 | TRBV29-1 | CSVTGANAYEQYF
TRBJ2-2 | TRBV7-3 | CASRTVTGELFF
TRBJ2-5 | TRBV6-2/TRBV6-3 | CASGGTRRGEETQYF
TRBJ2-2 | TRBV7-8 | CASSLGGGVGTGELFF
TRBJ2-1 | TRBV20-1 | CSASGTGGTEQFF
TRBJ2-7 | TRBV4-1 | CASSQGRPPQSAEQYF
TRBJ1-5 | TRBV20-1 | CSARDREAQPQHF
TRBJ2-5 | TRBV5-1 | CASSLGQGVTETQYF
TRBJ1-5 | TRBV4-1 | CASSQVGGAEPQHF
TRBJ2-3 | TRBV4-2 | CASSQGSGLFDTQYF
TRBJ2-1 | TRBV4-2 | CASSQGGTGPYNEQFF
TRBJ1-1 | TRBV15 | CATGRSENTEAFF
TRBJ2-5 | TRBV7-9 | CASSSERRAPETQYF
TRBJ1-1 | TRBV3-1 | CASSHPAWNTEAFF
TRBJ2-5 | TRBV12-3/TRBV12-4 | CASSQQNQETQYF
TRBJ1-1 | TRBV9 | CASSVGGFGEAFF
TRBJ2-1 | TRBV27 | CASRHGQGAANEQFF
TRBJ2-5 | TRBV9 | CASSVAGGVETQYF
TRBJ2-1 | TRBV15 | CATSGDSSYNEQFF
TRBJ1-3 | TRBV4-2 | CASSHLTTDPSGNTIYF
TRBJ2-5 | TRBV21-1 | CASRSGLPGETQYF
TRBJ2-1 | TRBV5-1 | CASSSRPGRYNEQFF
TRBJ2-1 | TRBV7-8 | CASRLAGGVRNEQFF
TRBJ2-3 | TRBV11-2 | CASRKPRTDTQYF
TRBJ2-1 | TRBV7-9 | CASSLTSLVYNEQFF
TRBJ2-1 | TRBV7-9 | CASSPEFSTYNEQFF
TRBJ2-5 | TRBV18 | CASSPLGQGRKTQYF
TRBJ2-1 | TRBV2 | CASDGGGDEQFF
TRBJ1-1 | TRBV5-1 | CASSLEPNGGTEAFF
TRBJ2-3 | TRBV20-1 | CSAREGRGEGTDTQYF
TRBJ2-3 | TRBV29-1 | CSCVGRVEDTQYF
TRBJ1-5 | TRBV12-3/TRBV12-4 | CASSRGGEPQHF
TRBJ2-5 | TRBV7-6 | CASSGDRGQWGGGETQYF
TRBJ1-2 | TRBV29-1 | CSVEDPFYGYTF